This record looks at one T cell receptor (beta chain) sequence and its context. V lost 6 bases and J lost 6, with 14 bases in between. Germline V lookup: CDR1 SGHNT, CDR2 YENEEA. The CDR3 contains 14 residues. Survey-level TCR beta sequencing used the immunoSEQ assay. This table comes from immunoSEQ multiplex PCR, and its TCRdb copy is limited to in-frame clones, with some not included. The repertoire holds about 50,000 clones, about 92% seen once, with roughly 10% in the top ten. The specimen was PBMCs. J is TRBJ2-2 and V is TRBV11-3; no clear D. This clonotype was obtained from a man in his forties or fifties with rheumatoid arthritis. DNA for the CDR3: TGTGCCAGCAGACCTGGACCCTTCGCCGGGGAGCTGTTTTTT. Its translation is CASRPGPFAGELFF.